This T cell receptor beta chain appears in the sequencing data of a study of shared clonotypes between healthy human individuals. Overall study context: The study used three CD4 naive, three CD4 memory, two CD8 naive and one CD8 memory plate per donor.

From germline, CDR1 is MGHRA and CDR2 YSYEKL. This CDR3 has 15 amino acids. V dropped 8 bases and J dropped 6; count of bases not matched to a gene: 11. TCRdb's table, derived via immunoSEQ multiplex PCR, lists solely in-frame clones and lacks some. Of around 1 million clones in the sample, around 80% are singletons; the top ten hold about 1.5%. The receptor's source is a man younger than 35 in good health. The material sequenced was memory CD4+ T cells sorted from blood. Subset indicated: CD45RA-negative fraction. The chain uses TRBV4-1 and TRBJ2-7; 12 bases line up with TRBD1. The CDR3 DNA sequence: TGCGCCAGCGGCCCTCCGGGACAGGGGGCATTCGAGCAGTACTTC. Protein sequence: CASGPPGQGAFEQYF.